The 8 T cell receptor beta chains below come from one sample, sequenced in a study of T-cell reconstitution after alpha-beta-depleted transplantation in children. Unique molecular identifiers were used in preparing the TCRbeta library. TCRdb analysed the PCR reads with MiXCR anew, one entry per CDR3 protein. The profile shows hundreds of thousands of distinct CDR3 sequences, over 15% of them singletons. Sequenced material: PBMCs from the stem cell graft donor, taken from the stem cell graft. These receptors were taken from a human donor who donated a stem cell graft to a child with acute myeloid leukemia.

This clonotype was counted a few times. The V call is TRBV12-3 or TRBV12-4, the J call TRBJ2-5, with D maybe TRBD1 (6 bases). The CDR3 runs to 14 residues. The ends were cut back, 7 bases at V and 4 bases at J, with 16 bases in the middle. The CDR3 loop is CASTLGAERETQYF. The CDR3 nucleotides read TGTGCCAGCACCCTGGGGGCTGAGAGAGAGACCCAGTACTTC.

This sequence joins TRBV28 and TRBJ2-3; 8 bases map to TRBD2. This CDR3 is 15 amino acids long. After removal of 1 base from V and 4 bases from J, the junction contained 4 bases not matched to a gene. Germline values: CDR1 MDHEN, CDR2 SYDVKM. The CDR3 here is CASSLFRGGADTQYF. DNA for the CDR3: TGTGCCAGCAGTTTATTTCGGGGGGGAGCAGATACGCAGTATTTT.

This clonotype was detected ten times or more. V gene TRBV5-1 combines with J gene TRBJ2-1; no firm D call. V was trimmed by 0 bases and J by 0 bases, leaving 7 bases between them. The V gene's germline CDR1 is SGHRS and CDR2 YFSETQ. CDR3 size: 15 residues. DNA for the CDR3: TGCGCCAGCAGCTTGGAGGCGGTCTCCTACAATGAGCAGTTCTTC. Its translation is CASSLEAVSYNEQFF.

The chain joins TRBV6-2 or TRBV6-3 to TRBJ1-5; a weak D match, TRBD1 (6 bases). With 5 bases removed from V and 1 base from J, the gap between germline ends came to 18 bases. This CDR3 contains 17 residues. Per the germline V gene, CDR1 is MNHEY and CDR2 is SVGEGT. CDR3 amino acids: CASSQKVQGRSNQPQHF. CDR3 nucleotide sequence: TGTGCCAGCAGTCAAAAGGTCCAGGGGAGGAGCAATCAGCCCCAGCATTTT.

V gene TRBV4-1 combines with J gene TRBJ1-2, with D possibly matching TRBD1 (5 bases). In germline, CDR1 is MGHRA, CDR2 YSYEKL. The CDR3 runs to 14 residues. Trimming removed 2 bases at V and 8 bases at J, with 15 bases between. The CDR3 DNA is TGCGCCAGCAGCCAAATCTGGGGGGATCCGGGCTACACCTTC. The encoded protein is CASSQIWGDPGYTF.

V usage is TRBV28 and J usage is TRBJ1-2; 7 bases are a match to TRBD1. CDR1 MDHEN and CDR2 SYDVKM come from the germline V gene. Trimming at V came to 5 bases and at J to 6 bases, leaving 12 bases not matched to a gene. CDR3 length equals 15 residues. The CDR3 spells CASSPTAGQKHGYTF. The CDR3 nucleotides read TGTGCCAGCAGTCCGACCGCGGGACAGAAGCATGGCTACACCTTC.

This clonotype has at least ten counts. The chain employs TRBV20-1 and TRBJ2-7, with D tentatively TRBD2 (6 bases). The CDR3 extends over 15 amino acids. Germline CDR1 reads DFQATT; CDR2 reads SNEGSKA (reference sequence). V was cut by 0 bases and J by 5 bases, with 17 bases left in between. CDR3 protein: CSARDEGLRNHEQYF. The CDR3 DNA reads as TGCAGTGCTAGAGATGAGGGACTGCGTAACCACGAGCAGTACTTC.

This sequence joins TRBV5-1 and TRBJ2-2, with a possible D match to TRBD1 (5 bases). This CDR3 is built from 15 residues. Trimming stripped 1 base from V and 0 bases from J, with 7 bases between. In germline, CDR1 is SGHRS, CDR2 YFSETQ. The CDR3 loop reads CASSLLGPNTGELFF. In nucleotides, the CDR3 is TGCGCCAGCAGCTTGCTGGGGCCGAACACCGGGGAGCTGTTTTTT.